These T cell receptor beta chains were read from a single sample in a study of human T cells and chemical hapten exposure. From the RACE reads, TCRdb called clonotypes with MiXCR, one entry per CDR3 protein. The table records 85,000 to 120,000 distinct CDR3 sequences, approximately 12% of them present only once. This material consisted of whole blood, taken in connection with sensitization to the hapten diphenylcyclopropenone (DPC). The receptors stem from a woman in her 50s with alopecia areata. Some clones in this sample may be carry-over from other donors' samples. The CDR3 runs from the conserved cysteine through the conserved F or W. D genes are given only for firm matches. Only some rows state a clone size, as once, few, many or a class for expanded clones.

CDR3,DNA,size,J,D,V
CASSSGPRGRRPANEQFF,TGTGCCAGCAGCTCCGGCCCTCGGGGGAGAAGACCAGCCAATGAGCAGTTCTTC,few,TRBJ2-1,NA,TRBV7-9
CASSPGSVTYEQYF,TGTGCCAGCAGCCCGGGTAGTGTGACGTACGAGCAGTACTTC,NA,TRBJ2-7,NA,TRBV5-6
CASSSRGGPSYEQYF,TGTGCCAGTAGTTCGCGGGGAGGGCCCTCCTACGAGCAGTACTTC,NA,TRBJ2-7,TRBD2,TRBV19
CASSPDQEAYEQYF,TGTGCCAGCTCACCGGATCAAGAAGCCTACGAGCAGTACTTC,few,TRBJ2-7,NA,TRBV18
CASTPVAGNYEQYF,TGTGCCAGCACCCCGGTAGCGGGGAACTACGAGCAGTACTTC,few,TRBJ2-7,TRBD2,TRBV7-9
CASSQGGMRQTQYF,TGCGCCAGCAGCCAAGGCGGGATGAGGCAGACCCAGTACTTC,NA,TRBJ2-5,NA,TRBV4-1
CSGGPERDTQYF,TGCAGCGGTGGCCCCGAGCGGGATACGCAGTATTTT,many,TRBJ2-3,NA,TRBV29-1
CASSQVAGQETQYF,TGTGCCAGCAGCCAAGTAGCGGGCCAAGAGACCCAGTACTTC,NA,TRBJ2-5,TRBD2,TRBV3-1
CASSAGVEQYF,TGCGCCAGCAGTGCAGGGGTCGAGCAGTACTTC,NA,TRBJ2-7,NA,TRBV10-2
CASSMQAYNEQFF,TGTGCCAGCAGTATGCAAGCCTACAATGAGCAGTTCTTC,NA,TRBJ2-1,NA,TRBV2
CASGGGASTYYEQYF,TGCGCCAGTGGAGGGGGGGCTTCGACCTACTACGAGCAGTACTTC,few,TRBJ2-7,NA,TRBV4-3
CASSLDGGREKLFF,TGTGCCAGCAGCCTCGACGGGGGACGGGAAAAACTGTTTTTT,few,TRBJ1-4,NA,TRBV7-2
CASSERGAQGSPLHF,TGTGCCAGCAGCGAAAGGGGGGCCCAAGGCTCACCCCTCCACTTT,NA,TRBJ1-6,NA,TRBV7-9
CASSVATTSGLRKYF,TGTGCCAGCAGCGTAGCTACCACTAGCGGTCTCCGAAAGTATTTT,few,TRBJ2-3,TRBD2,TRBV9
CATSARAGPSSYEQYF,TGTGCCACCAGTGCCCGGGCGGGTCCCAGCTCCTACGAGCAGTACTTC,few,TRBJ2-7,NA,TRBV24-1